This entry features one T cell receptor beta chain sequence. These data come from a study of T cells in localized non-small cell lung cancer. The ends lost 5 bases at V and 4 bases at J; junction bases unmatched: 4. CDR3 length equals 15 residues. Germline CDR1 SEHNR, CDR2 FQNEAQ (reference sequence). Clones were read by immunoSEQ multiplex PCR, and TCRdb kept only the in-frame ones, dropping some. Of about 59,000 clones in the sample, just over 90% were seen once. The receptor was isolated from a man between 40 and 70 years old with stage I lung adenocarcinoma. V and J are TRBV7-9 and TRBJ2-1, with TRBD2 matching over 11 bases. The specimen was peripheral blood, collected before any cancer treatment. The CDR3 DNA sequence: TGTGCCAGCAGCCCTAGCGGGAGGTCGTACAATGAGCAGTTCTTC. Amino acids: CASSPSGRSYNEQFF.